This T cell receptor (beta chain) was found in a study of CD8 T cells in ankylosing spondylitis. Study-wide results and limits: The study identified a TCR beta motif of roughly eight highly homologous variants that appeared characteristic of ankylosing spondylitis blood. Within matched ankylosing spondylitis synovial fluid, disease-linked clones were reportedly significantly enriched.

Notes on this clonotype: The antigen remains unidentified.

V was pared by 1 base and J by 5 bases, with 6 bases between. This CDR3 has 13 residues. Germline V CDR1 and CDR2: SGHKS, YYEKEE (reference sequence). By quantitative 5'-RACE with molecular barcodes, the TCR beta libraries were made. TCRdb redid the calling of the 5' RACE reads with MiXCR, one entry per CDR3 protein. The repertoire holds over 25,000 distinct CDR3 sequences, approximately 14% seen once, with about 40% in the top ten. The J gene is TRBJ2-2, the V gene TRBV5-5; D not certain. The TCR comes from a male donor with ankylosing spondylitis or in good health (not recorded which). Specimen: blood. The CDR3 reads CASSLIVTGELFF. CDR3 sequence (DNA): TGTGCCAGCAGCTTGATTGTTACCGGGGAGCTGTTTTTT.